This TCR beta chain was recovered during a study of chronic HIV infection and antiretroviral therapy. Each CDR3 protein is one row after TCRdb ran MiXCR on the 5' RACE reads. The table shows about 48,000 distinct CDR3 sequences, with approximately 19% occurring only once. This clonotype was counted ten times or more. Looked up from germline, CDR1 is SGHVS and CDR2 is FNYEAQ. There are 13 residues in the CDR3. J gave up 5 bases and V 5 bases, and 2 bases lay outside the gene matches. Sequenced material: peripheral blood. The TCR sequence derives from an adult who had HIV and had not received antiretroviral therapy, or was an uninfected healthy control (not recorded which). This sequence joins TRBV7-6 and TRBJ1-1; 10 nucleotides line up with TRBD1. This CDR3 is CASSDRGRTEAFF. In DNA, the CDR3 is TGTGCCAGCAGCGACAGGGGGCGGACTGAAGCTTTCTTT. Full variable domain (remainder filled in from reference TRBV7-6 and TRBJ1-1): GAGVSQSPRYKVTKRGQDVALRCDPISGHVSLYWYRQALGQGPEFLTYFNYEAQQDKSGLPNDRFSAERPEGSISTLTIQRTEQRDSAMYRCASSDRGRTEAFFGQGTRLTVV.